This is a list of T cell receptor beta chains from one sample in a study of vaccination effects on CD4 cells after COVID-19. Their recognized antigens are unknown. Method: immunoSEQ multiplex PCR; TCRdb's copy keeps in-frame clones and lacks some. The table shows roughly 41,000 clones, with roughly two thirds occurring only once. Material: CD4+ T cells from PBMCs cultured with HCoV-OC43 spike peptides, obtained before COVID-19 vaccination. All receptors derive from a human donor who received a COVID-19 vaccine. Each CDR3 is given with its conserved first and last residue. Fields, in order: V gene, CDR3 protein.

TRBV11-2 | CASSLGLAGGQGETQYF
TRBV28 | CASNALAGFYEQYF
TRBV6-5 | CASSPPGVETQYF
TRBV30 | CAWSVQFGDPRVYNSPLHF
TRBV4-1 | CASSHATGGSGANVLTF
TRBV4-3 | CASSRPAGAAGGSMNTEAFF
TRBV2 | CASGGTSGGRYNEQFF
TRBV7-9 | CASTRTGDNSPLHF
TRBV5-1 | CASSLAGGAPREGEQYF
TRBV6-5 | CASSSLGHHSGNTIYF
TRBV28 | CASSSSGDEQFF
TRBV30 | CAWNKAGVSDTQYF
TRBV4-2 | CASSQERGQTEAFF
TRBV7-9 | CASSLEIGQVNNEQFF
TRBV20-1 | CSATSGETQYF
TRBV5-1 | CASSPGGDTNQPQHF
TRBV5-1 | CASSLARLRFQETQYF
TRBV28 | CASFGPMNTEAFF
TRBV24-1 | CATSDGSSGGYTF
TRBV19 | CASSRFDEQYF
TRBV3-1/TRBV3-2 | CASSQDLGAGVEQYF
TRBV6-5 | CASSPGTAKETQYF
TRBV7-2 | CASSLKAYGYTF
TRBV5-4 | CASSSRELKNIQYF
TRBV25-1 | CASSEMEVREPQHF
TRBV7-3 | CASSLITAGGGELFF
TRBV7-2 | CASSFTRDNSPLHF
TRBV18 | CASSPRGLANADTQYF
TRBV4-2 | CASSPSRQTSRYGYTF
TRBV28 | CASSFAPSRNTIYF
TRBV7-6 | CASSLSPGVVGELFF
TRBV7-2 | CASSLEQAALGTEAFF
TRBV6-5 | CASSRAGSANYGYTF
TRBV3-1/TRBV3-2 | CASSQLHSRGGRNEQFF
TRBV19 | CASTGREALNTEAFF
TRBV14 | CASSQALAGTGELFF
TRBV5-1 | CASSSARLAELTGELFF
TRBV18 | CASSPGLFSTDTQYF
TRBV7-9 | CASSLGGSGEQYF
TRBV19 | CASSTATGGTYEQYF
TRBV5-4 | CASSLDRANQETQYF
TRBV27 | CASSLDKGAYGYTF
TRBV9 | CASSVAGGPIDEQFF
TRBV4-1 | CASSQDHSGRLTYEQYF
TRBV5-4 | CASSMTGGTDTQYF
TRBV4-2 | CASSQADRNTEAFF
TRBV7-8 | CASSQFQGGTYEQYF
TRBV18 | CASSPRANSPLHF
TRBV7-9 | CASSFLGQGNSPLHF
TRBV5-4 | CASSLASGRPSSYEQYF
TRBV12-5 | CASGLGSGSEAFF
TRBV15 | CATRVPRGDTTYNEQFF
TRBV6-1 | CASSEGSKEKLFF
TRBV7-2 | CASSPRHTGTGYQPQHF
TRBV5-5 | CASSLVSTGILAKNIQYF